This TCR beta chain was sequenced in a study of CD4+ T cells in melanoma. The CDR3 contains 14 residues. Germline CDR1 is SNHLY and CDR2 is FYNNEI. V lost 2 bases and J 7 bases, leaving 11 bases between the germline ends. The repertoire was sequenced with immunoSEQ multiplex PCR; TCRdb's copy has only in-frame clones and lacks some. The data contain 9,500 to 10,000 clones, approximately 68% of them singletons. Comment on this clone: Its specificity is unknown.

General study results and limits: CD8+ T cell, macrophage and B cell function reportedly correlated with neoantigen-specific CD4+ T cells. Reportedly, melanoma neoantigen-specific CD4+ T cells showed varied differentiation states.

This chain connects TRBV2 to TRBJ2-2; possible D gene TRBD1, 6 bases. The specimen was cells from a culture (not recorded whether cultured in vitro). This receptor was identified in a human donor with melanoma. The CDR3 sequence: CASSETGPIGELFF. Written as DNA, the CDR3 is TGTGCCAGCAGTGAAACAGGGCCGATCGGGGAGCTGTTTTTT.